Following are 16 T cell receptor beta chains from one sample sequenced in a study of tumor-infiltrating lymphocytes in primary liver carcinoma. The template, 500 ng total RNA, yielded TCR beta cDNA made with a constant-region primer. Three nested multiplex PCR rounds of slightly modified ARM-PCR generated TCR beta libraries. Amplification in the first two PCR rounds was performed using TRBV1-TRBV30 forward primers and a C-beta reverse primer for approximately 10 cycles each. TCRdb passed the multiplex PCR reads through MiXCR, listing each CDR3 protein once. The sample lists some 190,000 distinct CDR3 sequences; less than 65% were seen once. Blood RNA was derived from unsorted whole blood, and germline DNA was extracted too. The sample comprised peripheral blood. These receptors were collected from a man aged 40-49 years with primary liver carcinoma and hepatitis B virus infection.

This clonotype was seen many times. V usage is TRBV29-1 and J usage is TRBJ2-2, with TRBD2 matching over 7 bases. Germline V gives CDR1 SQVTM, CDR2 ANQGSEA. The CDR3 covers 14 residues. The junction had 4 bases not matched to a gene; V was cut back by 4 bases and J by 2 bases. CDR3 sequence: CSVGASGNTGELFF. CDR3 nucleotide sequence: TGCAGCGTTGGGGCTAGCGGCAACACCGGGGAGCTGTTTTTT.

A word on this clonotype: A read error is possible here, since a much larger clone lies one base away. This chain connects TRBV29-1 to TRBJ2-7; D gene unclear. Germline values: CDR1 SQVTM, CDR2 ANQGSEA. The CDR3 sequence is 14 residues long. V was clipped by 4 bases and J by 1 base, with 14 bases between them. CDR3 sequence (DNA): TGCAGCGTTGCACTCGACCCGGGTTCCTACGAGCAGTACTTC. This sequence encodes CSVALDPGSYEQYF.

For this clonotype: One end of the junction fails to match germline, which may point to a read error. The CDR3 nucleotides are TGTGCCGGCAGTTTATTGGGGGGCGGTGAAGCTTTCTTT. Translating gives CAGSLLGGGEAFF. This chain links TRBV12-3 or TRBV12-4 with TRBJ1-1; D is perhaps TRBD1 (6 bases). This CDR3 is built from 13 residues.

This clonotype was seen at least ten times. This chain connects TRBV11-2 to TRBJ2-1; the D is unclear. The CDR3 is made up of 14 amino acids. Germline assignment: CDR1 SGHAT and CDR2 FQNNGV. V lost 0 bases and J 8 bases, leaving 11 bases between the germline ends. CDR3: CASSLDPGRDEQFF. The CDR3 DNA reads TGTGCCAGCAGCTTAGATCCAGGAAGGGATGAGCAGTTCTTC.

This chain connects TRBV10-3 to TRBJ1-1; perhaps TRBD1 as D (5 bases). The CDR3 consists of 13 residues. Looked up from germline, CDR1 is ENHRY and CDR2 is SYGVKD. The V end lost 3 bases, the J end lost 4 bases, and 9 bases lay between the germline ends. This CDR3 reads CAISDMGVTEAFF. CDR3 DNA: TGTGCCATCAGTGACATGGGGGTCACTGAAGCTTTCTTT.

The CDR3 region has the DNA TGCGCCAGCTCCGAGAGGGATCGGGATACCTACAATGAGCAGTTCTTC. Amino acid sequence: CASSERDRDTYNEQFF. The chain carries TRBV4-1 and TRBJ2-1; D might be TRBD2 (5 bases). Per the germline V gene, CDR1 is MGHRA and CDR2 is YSYEKL. V lost 8 bases and J lost 2, with 19 bases in between. CDR3 length equals 16 residues.

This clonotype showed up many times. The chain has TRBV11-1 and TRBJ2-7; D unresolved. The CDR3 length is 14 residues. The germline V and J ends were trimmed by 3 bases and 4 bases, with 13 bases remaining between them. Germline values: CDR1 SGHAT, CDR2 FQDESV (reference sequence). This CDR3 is CASSLTGPSYEQYF. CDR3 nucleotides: TGTGCCAGCAGCTTGACCGGGCCTTCTTACGAGCAGTACTTC.

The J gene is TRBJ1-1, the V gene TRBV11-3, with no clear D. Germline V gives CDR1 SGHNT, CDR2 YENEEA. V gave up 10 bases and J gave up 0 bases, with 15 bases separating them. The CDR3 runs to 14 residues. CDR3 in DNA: TGTGCCAACAGTTTCACACTCATGAACACTGAAGCTTTCTTT. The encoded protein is CANSFTLMNTEAFF.

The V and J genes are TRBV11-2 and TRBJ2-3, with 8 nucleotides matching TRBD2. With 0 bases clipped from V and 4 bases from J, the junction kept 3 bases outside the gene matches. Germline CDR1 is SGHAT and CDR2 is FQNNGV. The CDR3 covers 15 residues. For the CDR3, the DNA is TGTGCCAGCAGCTTAGATAGCGGGACCGCAGATACGCAGTATTTT. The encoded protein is CASSLDSGTADTQYF.

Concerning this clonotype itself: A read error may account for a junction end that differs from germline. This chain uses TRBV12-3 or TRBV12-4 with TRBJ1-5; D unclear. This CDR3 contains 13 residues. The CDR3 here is CANSFGSNQPQHF. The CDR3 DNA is TGTGCCAACAGTTTCGGCAGCAATCAGCCCCAGCATTTT.

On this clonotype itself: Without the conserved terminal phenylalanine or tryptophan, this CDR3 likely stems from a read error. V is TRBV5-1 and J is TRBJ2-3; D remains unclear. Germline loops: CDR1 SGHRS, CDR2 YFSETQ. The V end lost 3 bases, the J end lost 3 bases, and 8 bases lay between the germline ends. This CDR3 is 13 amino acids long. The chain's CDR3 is CASSSLLTDTQYL. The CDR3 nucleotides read TGCGCCAGCAGCTCGTTATTGACAGATACGCAGTATCTT.

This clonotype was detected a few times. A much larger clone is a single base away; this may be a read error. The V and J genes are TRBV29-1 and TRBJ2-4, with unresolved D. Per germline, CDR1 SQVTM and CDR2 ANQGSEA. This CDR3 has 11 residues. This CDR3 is CSVVYKNIQCF. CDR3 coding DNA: TGCAGCGTTGTTTACAAAAACATTCAGTGCTTC.

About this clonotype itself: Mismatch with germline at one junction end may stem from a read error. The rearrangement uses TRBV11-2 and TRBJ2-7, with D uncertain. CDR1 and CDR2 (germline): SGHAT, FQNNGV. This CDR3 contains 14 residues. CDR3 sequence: CASSLEAGAYKQYF. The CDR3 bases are TGTGCCAGCAGCTTAGAGGCAGGAGCCTACAAGCAGTACTTC.

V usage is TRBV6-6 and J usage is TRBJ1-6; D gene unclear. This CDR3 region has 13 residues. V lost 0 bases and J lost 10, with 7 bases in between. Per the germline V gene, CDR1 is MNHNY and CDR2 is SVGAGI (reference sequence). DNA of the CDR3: TGTGCCAGCAGTTACTCTCTGGAATCACCCCTCCACTTT. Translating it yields CASSYSLESPLHF.

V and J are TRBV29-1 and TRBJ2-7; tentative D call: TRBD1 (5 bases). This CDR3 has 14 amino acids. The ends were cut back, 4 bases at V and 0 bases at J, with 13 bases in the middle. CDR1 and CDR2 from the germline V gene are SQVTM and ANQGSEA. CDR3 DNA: TGCAGCGTTGCTATGCAGGGTAGCTCCTACGAGCAGTACTTC. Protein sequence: CSVAMQGSSYEQYF.

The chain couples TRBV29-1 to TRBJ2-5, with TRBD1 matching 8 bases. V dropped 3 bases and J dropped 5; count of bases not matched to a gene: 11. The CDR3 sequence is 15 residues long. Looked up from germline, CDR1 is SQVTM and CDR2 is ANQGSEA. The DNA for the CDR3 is TGCAGCGTTGAGGGGGCAGGGGGCGCTTCGGAGACCCAGTACTTC. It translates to CSVEGAGGASETQYF.